This T cell receptor (beta chain) was documented in a study of OX40 agonist ivuxolimab in advanced cancers. Overall study context: Enrollees could have had prior anti-PD-1, anti-PD-L1 or anti-CTLA-4 therapy, which around 43% had received.

TCRdb keeps only in-frame clones here, not all; method: immunoSEQ multiplex PCR. The sample contains tens of thousands of clones, about 90% of which appear only once. Comments on this clone: Its specificity is not known.

This CDR3 is 14 amino acids long. CDR1 is SGHTA and CDR2 is FQGTGA in the germline V gene. Trimming removed 1 base from V and 6 bases from J; junction bases left unmatched: 3. General observations from the study: Specificity for antigen went undetermined in the expanded peripheral T cells. CD4+ and CD8+ blood T cells expanded clonally by week 6 at 0.1 to 3.0 mg/kg.

The receptor comes from an adult with an advanced solid tumor such as melanoma, head and neck, liver or kidney cancer. Material: CD4+ or CD8+ T cells sorted from blood, obtained in a trial of the OX40 agonist ivuxolimab. The chain has TRBV7-3 and TRBJ2-1; 7 bases line up with TRBD2. The CDR3 spells CASSLIGGSNEQFF. In DNA, the CDR3 is TGTGCCAGCAGCTTAATTGGCGGGAGCAATGAGCAGTTCTTC.